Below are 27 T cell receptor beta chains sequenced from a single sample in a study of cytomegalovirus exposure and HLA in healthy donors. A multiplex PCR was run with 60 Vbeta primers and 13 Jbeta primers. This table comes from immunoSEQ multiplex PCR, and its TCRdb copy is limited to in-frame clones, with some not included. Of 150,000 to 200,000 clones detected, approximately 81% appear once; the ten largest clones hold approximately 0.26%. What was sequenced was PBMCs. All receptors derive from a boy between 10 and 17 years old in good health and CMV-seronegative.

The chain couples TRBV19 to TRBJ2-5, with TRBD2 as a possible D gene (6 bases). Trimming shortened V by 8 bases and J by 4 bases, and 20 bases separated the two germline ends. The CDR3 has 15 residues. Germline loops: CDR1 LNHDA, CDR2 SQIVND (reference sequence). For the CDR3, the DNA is TGTGCCAGTGCCTCAAGTGGAGGGGTTAGAGAGACCCAGTACTTC. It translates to CASASSGGVRETQYF.

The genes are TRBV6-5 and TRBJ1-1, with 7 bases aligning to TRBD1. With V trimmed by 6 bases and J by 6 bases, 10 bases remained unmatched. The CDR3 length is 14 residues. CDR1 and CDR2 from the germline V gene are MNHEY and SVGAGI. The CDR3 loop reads CASSVPDRFSEAFF. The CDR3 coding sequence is TGTGCCAGCAGCGTGCCGGACAGGTTCTCTGAAGCTTTCTTT.

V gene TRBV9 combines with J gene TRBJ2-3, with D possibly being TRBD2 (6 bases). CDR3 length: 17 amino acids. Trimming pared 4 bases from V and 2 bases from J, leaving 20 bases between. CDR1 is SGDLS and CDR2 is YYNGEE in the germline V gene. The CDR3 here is CASSQQLGGVFTDTQYF. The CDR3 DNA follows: TGTGCCAGCAGCCAGCAGCTGGGGGGTGTGTTCACAGATACGCAGTATTTT.

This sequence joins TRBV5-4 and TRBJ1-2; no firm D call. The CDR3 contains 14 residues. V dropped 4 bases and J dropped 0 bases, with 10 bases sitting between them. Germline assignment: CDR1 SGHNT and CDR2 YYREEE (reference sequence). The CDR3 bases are TGTGCCAGCAGCCTGGACGGAGCTAACTATGGCTACACCTTC. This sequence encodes CASSLDGANYGYTF. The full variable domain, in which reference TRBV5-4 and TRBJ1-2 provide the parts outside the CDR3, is ETGVTQSPTHLIKTRGQQVTLRCSSQSGHNTVSWYQQALGQGPQFIFQYYREEENGRGNFPPRFSGLQFPNYSSELNVNALELDDSALYLCASSLDGANYGYTFGSGTRLTVV.

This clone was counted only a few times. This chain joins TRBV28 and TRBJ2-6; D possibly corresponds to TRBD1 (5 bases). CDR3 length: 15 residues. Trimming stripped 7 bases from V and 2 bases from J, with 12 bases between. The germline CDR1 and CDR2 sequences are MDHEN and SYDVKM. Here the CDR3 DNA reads TGTGCCAGCACCACTCAGGGCGCTGGGGCCAACGTCCTGACTTTC. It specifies CASTTQGAGANVLTF.

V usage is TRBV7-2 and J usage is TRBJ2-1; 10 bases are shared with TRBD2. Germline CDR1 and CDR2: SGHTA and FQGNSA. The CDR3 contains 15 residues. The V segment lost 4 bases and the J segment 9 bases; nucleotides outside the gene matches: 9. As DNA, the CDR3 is TGTGCCAGCAGCTCACCACTAGCGGGATTCGGTGAGCAGTTCTTC. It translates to CASSSPLAGFGEQFF.

CDR3 loop: CASSQDHQGAGANVLTF. In DNA form, the CDR3 reads TGTGCCAGCAGCCAAGATCATCAGGGGGCCGGGGCCAACGTCCTGACTTTC. The chain is built from TRBV4-2 and TRBJ2-6, with TRBD1 matching over 8 bases. The CDR3 loop spans 17 amino acids. V was clipped by 0 bases and J by 4 bases; unmatched bases: 5. Germline V gene sequence: CDR1 LGHNA, CDR2 YNFKEQ.

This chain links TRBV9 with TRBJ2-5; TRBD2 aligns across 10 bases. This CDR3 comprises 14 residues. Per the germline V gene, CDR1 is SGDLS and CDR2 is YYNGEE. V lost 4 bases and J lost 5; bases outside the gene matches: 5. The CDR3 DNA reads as TGTGCCAGCAGCTCTAGCGGGGGTAGGGAGACCCAGTACTTC. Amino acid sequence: CASSSSGGRETQYF.

CDR3 region: CASSKGGQEDGYTF. In DNA, the CDR3 is TGTGCCAGTAGTAAAGGGGGACAGGAGGATGGCTACACCTTC. The genes are TRBV19 and TRBJ1-2, with TRBD1 identical over 8 bases. V was pared by 4 bases and J by 6 bases, with 7 bases of the junction left unmatched. CDR1 and CDR2 (germline): LNHDA, SQIVND (reference sequence). The CDR3 loop spans 14 amino acids.

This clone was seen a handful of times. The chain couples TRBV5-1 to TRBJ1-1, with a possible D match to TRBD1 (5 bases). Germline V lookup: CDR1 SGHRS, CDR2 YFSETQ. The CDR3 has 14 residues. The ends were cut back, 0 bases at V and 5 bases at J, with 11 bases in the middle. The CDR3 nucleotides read TGCGCCAGCAGCTTGGCTGGTAAGGGGACTGAAGCTTTCTTT. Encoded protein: CASSLAGKGTEAFF. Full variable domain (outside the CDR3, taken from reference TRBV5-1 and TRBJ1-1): KAGVTQTPRYLIKTRGQQVTLSCSPISGHRSVSWYQQTPGQGLQFLFEYFSETQRNKGNFPGRFSGRQFSNSRSEMNVSTLELGDSALYLCASSLAGKGTEAFFGQGTRLTVV.

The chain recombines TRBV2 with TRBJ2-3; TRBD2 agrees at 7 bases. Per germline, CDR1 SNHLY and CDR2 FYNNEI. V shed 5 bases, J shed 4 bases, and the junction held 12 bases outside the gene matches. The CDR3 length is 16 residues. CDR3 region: CASSSLKLGGADTQYF. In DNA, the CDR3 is TGTGCCAGCAGTTCTCTAAAATTGGGGGGGGCAGATACGCAGTATTTT.

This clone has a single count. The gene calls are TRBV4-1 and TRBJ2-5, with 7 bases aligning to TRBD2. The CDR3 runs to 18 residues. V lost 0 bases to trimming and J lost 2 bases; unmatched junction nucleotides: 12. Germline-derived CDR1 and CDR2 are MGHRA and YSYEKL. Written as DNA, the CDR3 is TGCGCCAGCAGCCAAGATCCCGAGCGGGACTCGGTTCAAGAGACCCAGTACTTC. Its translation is CASSQDPERDSVQETQYF.

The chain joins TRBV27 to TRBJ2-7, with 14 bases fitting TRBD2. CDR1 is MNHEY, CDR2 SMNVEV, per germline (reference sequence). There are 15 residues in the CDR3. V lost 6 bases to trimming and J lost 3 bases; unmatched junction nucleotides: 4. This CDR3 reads CASSRLAGGIYEQYF. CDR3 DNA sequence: TGTGCCAGCAGCCGACTAGCGGGGGGGATCTACGAGCAGTACTTC.

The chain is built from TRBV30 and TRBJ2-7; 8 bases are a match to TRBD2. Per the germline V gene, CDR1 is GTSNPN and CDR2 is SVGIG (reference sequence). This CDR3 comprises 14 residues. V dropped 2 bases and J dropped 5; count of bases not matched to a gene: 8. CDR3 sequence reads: CAWSPPGTRDEQYF. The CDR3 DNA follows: TGTGCCTGGAGTCCCCCTGGGACTAGAGACGAGCAGTACTTC.

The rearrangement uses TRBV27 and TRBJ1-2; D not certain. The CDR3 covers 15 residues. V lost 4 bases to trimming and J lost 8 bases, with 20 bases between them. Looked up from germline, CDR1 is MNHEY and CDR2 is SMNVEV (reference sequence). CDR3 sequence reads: CASSYSGSSIGGYTF. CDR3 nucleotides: TGTGCCAGCAGTTACTCAGGCTCTAGCATAGGGGGCTACACCTTC.

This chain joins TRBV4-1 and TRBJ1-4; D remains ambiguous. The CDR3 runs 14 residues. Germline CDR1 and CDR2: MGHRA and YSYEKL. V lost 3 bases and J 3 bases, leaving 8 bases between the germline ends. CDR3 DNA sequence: TGCGCCAGCAGCCAGGGAGGCTCTAATGAAAAACTGTTTTTT. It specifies CASSQGGSNEKLFF.

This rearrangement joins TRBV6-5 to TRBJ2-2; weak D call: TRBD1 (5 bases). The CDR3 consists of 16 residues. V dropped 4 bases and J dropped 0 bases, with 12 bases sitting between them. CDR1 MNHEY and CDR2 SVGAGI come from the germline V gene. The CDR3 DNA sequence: TGTGCCAGCAGTTCCACCGGACATACGAACACCGGGGAGCTGTTTTTT. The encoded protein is CASSSTGHTNTGELFF.

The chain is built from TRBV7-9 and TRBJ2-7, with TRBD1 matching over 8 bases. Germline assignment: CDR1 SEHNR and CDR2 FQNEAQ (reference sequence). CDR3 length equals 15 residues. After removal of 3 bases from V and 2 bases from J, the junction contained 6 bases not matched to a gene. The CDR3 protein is CASSFYQGATYEQYF. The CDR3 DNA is TGTGCCAGCAGCTTTTACCAGGGGGCCACCTACGAGCAGTACTTC.

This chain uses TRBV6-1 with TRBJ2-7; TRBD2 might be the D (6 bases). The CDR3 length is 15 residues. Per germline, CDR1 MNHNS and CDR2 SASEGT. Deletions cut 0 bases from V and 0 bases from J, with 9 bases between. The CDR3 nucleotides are TGTGCCAGCAGTGAAGCCCCCGGGAGCTCCTACGAGCAGTACTTC. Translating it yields CASSEAPGSSYEQYF.

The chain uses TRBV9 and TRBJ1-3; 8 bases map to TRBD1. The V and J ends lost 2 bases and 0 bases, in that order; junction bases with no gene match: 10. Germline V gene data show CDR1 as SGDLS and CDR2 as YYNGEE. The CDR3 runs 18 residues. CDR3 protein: CASSVVDRGPSSGNTIYF. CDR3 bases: TGTGCCAGCAGCGTGGTAGACAGGGGCCCTTCCTCTGGAAACACCATATATTTT.

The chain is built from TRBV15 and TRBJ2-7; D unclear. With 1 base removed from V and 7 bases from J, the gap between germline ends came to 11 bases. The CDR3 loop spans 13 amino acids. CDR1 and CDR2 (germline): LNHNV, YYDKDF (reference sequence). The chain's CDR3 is CATSRGPGWEQYF. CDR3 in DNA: TGTGCCACCAGCAGAGGTCCAGGATGGGAGCAGTACTTC.

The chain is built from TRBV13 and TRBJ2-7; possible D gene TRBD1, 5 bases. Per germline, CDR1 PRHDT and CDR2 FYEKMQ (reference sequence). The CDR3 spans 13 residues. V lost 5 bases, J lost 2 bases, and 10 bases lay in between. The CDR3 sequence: CASSLGQPYEQYF. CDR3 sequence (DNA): TGTGCCAGCAGCCTCGGACAACCCTACGAGCAGTACTTC.

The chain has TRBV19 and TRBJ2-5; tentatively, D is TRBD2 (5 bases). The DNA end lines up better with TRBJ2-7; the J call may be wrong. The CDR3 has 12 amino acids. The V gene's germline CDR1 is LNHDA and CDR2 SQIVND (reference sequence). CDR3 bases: TGTGCCAGTAGTATACGGGGTAACGAGCAGTACTTC. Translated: CASSIRGNEQYF.

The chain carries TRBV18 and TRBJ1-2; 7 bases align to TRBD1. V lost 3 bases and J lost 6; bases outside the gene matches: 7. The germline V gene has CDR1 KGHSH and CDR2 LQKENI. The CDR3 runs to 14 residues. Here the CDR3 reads CASSPTGYKDGYTF. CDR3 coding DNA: TGTGCCAGCTCACCGACAGGGTATAAGGATGGCTACACCTTC.

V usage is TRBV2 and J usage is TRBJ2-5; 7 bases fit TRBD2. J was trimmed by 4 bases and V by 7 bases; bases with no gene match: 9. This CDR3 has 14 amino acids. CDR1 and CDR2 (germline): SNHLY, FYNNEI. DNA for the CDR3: TGTGCCAGCAAGACTGTAGCGGGTATAGAGACCCAGTACTTC. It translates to CASKTVAGIETQYF. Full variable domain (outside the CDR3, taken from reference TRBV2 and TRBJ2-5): EPEVTQTPSHQVTQMGQEVILRCVPISNHLYFYWYRQILGQKVEFLVSFYNNEISEKSEIFDDQFSVERPDGSNFTLKIRSTKLEDSAMYFCASKTVAGIETQYFGPGTRLLVL.

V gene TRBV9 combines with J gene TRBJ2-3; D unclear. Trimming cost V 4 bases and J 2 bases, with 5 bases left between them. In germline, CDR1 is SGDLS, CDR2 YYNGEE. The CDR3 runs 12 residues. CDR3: CASSLLTDTQYF. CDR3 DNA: TGTGCCAGCAGCTTACTCACAGATACGCAGTATTTT. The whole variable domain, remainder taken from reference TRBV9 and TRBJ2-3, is DSGVTQTPKHLITATGQRVTLRCSPRSGDLSVYWYQQSLDQGLQFLIQYYNGEERAKGNILERFSAQQFPDLHSELNLSSLELGDSALYFCASSLLTDTQYFGPGTRLTVL.

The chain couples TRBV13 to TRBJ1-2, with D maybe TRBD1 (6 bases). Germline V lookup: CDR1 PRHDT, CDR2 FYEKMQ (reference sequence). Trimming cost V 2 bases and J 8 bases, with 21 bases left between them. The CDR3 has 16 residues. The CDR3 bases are TGTGCCAGCAGCTTAAGTGCGTTTGAGGGGGTCGGAGGCTACACCTTC. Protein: CASSLSAFEGVGGYTF.